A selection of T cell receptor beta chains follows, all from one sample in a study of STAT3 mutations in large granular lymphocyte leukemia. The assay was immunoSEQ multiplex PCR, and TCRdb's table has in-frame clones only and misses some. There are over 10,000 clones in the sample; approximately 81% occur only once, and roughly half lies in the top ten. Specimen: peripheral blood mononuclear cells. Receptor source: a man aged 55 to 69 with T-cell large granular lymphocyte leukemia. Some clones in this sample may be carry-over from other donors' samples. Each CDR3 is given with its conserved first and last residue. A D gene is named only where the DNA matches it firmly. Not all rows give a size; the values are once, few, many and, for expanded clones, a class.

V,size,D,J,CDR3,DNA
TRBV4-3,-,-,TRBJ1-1,CASSLNRGMNTEAFF,TGCGCCAGCAGCCTAAATCGGGGGATGAACACTGAAGCTTTCTTT
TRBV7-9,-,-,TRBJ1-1,CASSLIRGNTEAFF,TGTGCCAGCAGCTTGATAAGGGGGAACACTGAAGCTTTCTTT
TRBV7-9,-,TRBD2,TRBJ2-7,CASSVAGGLYEQYF,TGTGCCAGCAGCGTAGCGGGAGGCCTCTACGAGCAGTACTTC
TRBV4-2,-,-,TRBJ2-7,CASSQGMAGPYEQYF,TGTGCCAGCAGCCAAGGAATGGCCGGACCCTACGAGCAGTACTTC
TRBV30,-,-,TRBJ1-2,CAWSRQGWGYTF,TGTGCCTGGTCGCGCCAGGGGTGGGGCTACACCTTC
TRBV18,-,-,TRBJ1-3,CASSPSMAMNRNTIYF,TGTGCCAGCTCACCGAGCATGGCCATGAACAGAAACACCATATATTTT
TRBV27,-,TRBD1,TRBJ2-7,CASSLEAGTGGSYEQYF,TGTGCCAGCAGTTTAGAGGCCGGGACAGGGGGTTCGTACGAGCAGTACTTC
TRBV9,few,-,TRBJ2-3,CASSPPRGTQYF,TGTGCCAGCAGCCCCCCTCGGGGTACGCAGTATTTT
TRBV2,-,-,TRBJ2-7,CASNPSGTPPAYEQYF,TGTGCCAGCAACCCCTCGGGGACCCCGCCAGCTTACGAGCAGTACTTC
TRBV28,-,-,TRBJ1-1,CASSEGALNTEAFF,TGTGCCAGCAGCGAAGGGGCCCTGAACACTGAAGCTTTCTTT
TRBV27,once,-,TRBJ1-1,CASSSTYRVNTEAFF,TGTGCCAGCAGTTCCACCTACCGGGTTAACACTGAAGCTTTCTTT
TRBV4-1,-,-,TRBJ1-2,CASSQESVQDYGYTF,TGCGCCAGCAGCCAAGAATCGGTTCAGGACTATGGCTACACCTTC
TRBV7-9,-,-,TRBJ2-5,CASSLTGGEAETQYF,TGTGCCAGCAGCCTAACGGGGGGCGAAGCGGAGACCCAGTACTTC
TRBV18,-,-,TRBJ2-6,CASSQTTFDANVLTF,TGTGCCAGCTCACAAACCACGTTCGATGCCAACGTCCTGACTTTC
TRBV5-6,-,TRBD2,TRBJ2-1,CASSLGEKRLARNEQFF,TGTGCCAGCAGCTTGGGGGAAAAGAGACTAGCGAGAAATGAGCAGTTCTTC
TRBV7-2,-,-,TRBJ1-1,CASSPLGGEYTEAFF,TGTGCCAGCAGCCCACTGGGGGGGGAGTACACTGAAGCTTTCTTT
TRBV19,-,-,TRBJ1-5,CASTNPRTAVADQPQHF,TGTGCCAGTACCAATCCACGGACAGCGGTGGCTGATCAGCCCCAGCATTTT
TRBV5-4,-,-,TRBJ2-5,CASSPTEGKTQYF,TGTGCCAGCAGTCCGACTGAGGGAAAGACCCAGTACTTC
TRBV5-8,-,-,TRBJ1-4,CASSWNGVTNEKLFF,TGTGCCAGCAGCTGGAACGGGGTTACTAATGAAAAACTGTTTTTT
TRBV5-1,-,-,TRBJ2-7,CASSQRPPAGEQYF,TGCGCCAGCAGCCAGAGACCCCCGGCGGGGGAGCAGTACTTC
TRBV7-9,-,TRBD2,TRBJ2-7,CASSPGGGGGYEQYF,TGTGCCAGCAGCCCCGGGGGGGGAGGGGGCTACGAGCAGTACTTC
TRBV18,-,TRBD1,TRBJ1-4,CASRGQLNEKLFF,TGTGCCAGTAGGGGACAGCTTAATGAAAAACTGTTTTTT
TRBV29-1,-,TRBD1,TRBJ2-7,CSVGQGTYEQYF,TGCAGCGTGGGACAGGGAACCTACGAGCAGTACTTC
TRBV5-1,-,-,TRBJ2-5,CASSPDPPLETQYF,TGCGCCAGCAGCCCCGATCCTCCCTTAGAGACCCAGTACTTC
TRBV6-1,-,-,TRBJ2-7,CASSDHSLSSYEQYF,TGTGCCAGCAGTGACCACTCACTGAGCTCCTACGAGCAGTACTTC
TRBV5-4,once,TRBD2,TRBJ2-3,CASSQGGREGDTQYF,TGTGCCAGCAGCCAAGGCGGGAGAGAGGGAGATACGCAGTATTTT
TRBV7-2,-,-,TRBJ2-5,CASSLGQGPETQYF,TGTGCCAGCAGCTTAGGGCAGGGGCCAGAGACCCAGTACTTC
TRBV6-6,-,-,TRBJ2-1,CAAWVDQYNEQFF,TGTGCCGCATGGGTGGACCAATACAATGAGCAGTTCTTC
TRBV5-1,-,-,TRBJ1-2,CASSLDMGSYGYTF,TGCGCCAGCAGCTTGGATATGGGGAGCTATGGCTACACCTTC
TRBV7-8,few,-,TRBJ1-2,CASSLHLTGLANYGYTF,TGTGCCAGCAGCCTCCACTTAACAGGCTTAGCTAACTATGGCTACACCTTC
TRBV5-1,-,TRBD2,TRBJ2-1,CASSSTSGSYNEQFF,TGCGCCAGCAGCTCCACTAGCGGGAGCTACAATGAGCAGTTCTTC
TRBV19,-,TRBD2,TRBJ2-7,CASSTTGTRLYEQYF,TGTGCCAGTAGCACCACCGGGACTAGGCTCTACGAGCAGTACTTC
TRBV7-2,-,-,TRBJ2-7,CASSLANLPLSEQYF,TGTGCCAGCAGCTTAGCGAATCTCCCCCTGTCCGAGCAGTACTTC
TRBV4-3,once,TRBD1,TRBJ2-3,CASSQVQGPLTDTQYF,TGCGCCAGCAGCCAAGTACAGGGGCCCCTCACAGATACGCAGTATTTT
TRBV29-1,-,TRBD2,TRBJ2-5,CSAEPGLAGGWETQYF,TGCAGCGCTGAACCGGGACTAGCGGGAGGTTGGGAGACCCAGTACTTC
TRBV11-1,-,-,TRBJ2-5,CASSNSVGRTQETQYF,TGTGCCAGCAGCAACTCTGTCGGACGGACCCAAGAGACCCAGTACTTC
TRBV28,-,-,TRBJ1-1,CASTSRGWGAGNTEAFF,TGTGCCAGCACCTCCCGTGGGTGGGGGGCCGGGAACACTGAAGCTTTCTTT
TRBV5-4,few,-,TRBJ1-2,CASSLARDYGYTF,TGTGCCAGCAGCTTGGCACGGGACTATGGCTACACCTTC
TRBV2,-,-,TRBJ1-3,CASSAPGYDSGNTIYF,TGTGCCAGCAGTGCACCGGGCTACGACTCTGGAAACACCATATATTTT
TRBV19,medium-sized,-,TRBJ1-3,CASQGVFVGSGNTIYF,TGTGCCAGTCAAGGGGTGTTTGTGGGCTCTGGAAACACCATATATTTT
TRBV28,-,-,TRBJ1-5,CASSPRGEGNQPQHF,TGTGCCAGCAGCCCACGCGGGGAGGGCAATCAGCCCCAGCATTTT
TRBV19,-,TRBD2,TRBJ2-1,CASSIMVGTSGSIVQFF,TGTGCCAGTAGTATAATGGTGGGGACTAGCGGGAGTATAGTGCAGTTCTTC
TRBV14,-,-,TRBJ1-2,CASSQENLLPDGYTF,TGTGCCAGCAGCCAAGAAAACCTCTTGCCGGATGGCTACACCTTC
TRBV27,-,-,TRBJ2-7,CASSLSGSQGEQYF,TGTGCCAGCAGTTTATCGGGGAGCCAGGGCGAGCAGTACTTC
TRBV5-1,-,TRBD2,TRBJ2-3,CASSLGPFSGSGSTDTQYF,TGCGCCAGCAGCTTGGGACCTTTTAGCGGGAGTGGGAGCACAGATACGCAGTATTTT
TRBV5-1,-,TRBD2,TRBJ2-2,CASSGRLSGSGTGELFF,TGCGCCAGCAGCGGGAGACTTAGCGGGAGTGGCACCGGGGAGCTGTTTTTT
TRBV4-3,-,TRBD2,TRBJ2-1,CASSQEGTSAREQFF,TGCGCCAGCAGCCAAGAGGGGACTAGCGCCAGAGAGCAGTTCTTC
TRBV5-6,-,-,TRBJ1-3,CASSPRGPGNTIYF,TGTGCCAGCAGCCCGCGCGGCCCTGGAAACACCATATATTTT
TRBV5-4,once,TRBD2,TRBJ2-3,CASRGELAGVTDTQYF,TGTGCCAGCCGAGGAGAACTAGCGGGAGTGACAGATACGCAGTATTTT
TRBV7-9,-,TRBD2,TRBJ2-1,CASSSTSGRWGEQFF,TGTGCCAGCAGCTCGACTAGCGGGAGGTGGGGTGAGCAGTTCTTC
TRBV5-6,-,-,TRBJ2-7,CASSFFVDSYEQYF,TGTGCCAGCAGCTTTTTCGTAGACTCCTACGAGCAGTACTTC
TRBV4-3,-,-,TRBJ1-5,CASSQEWGPGSSNQPQHF,TGCGCCAGCAGCCAAGAATGGGGGCCGGGGAGTAGCAATCAGCCCCAGCATTTT
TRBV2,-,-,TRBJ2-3,CASSPAGFSTDTQYF,TGTGCCAGCAGCCCCGCGGGCTTCAGCACAGATACGCAGTATTTT
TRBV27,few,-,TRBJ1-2,CASRPRGGGAGYTF,TGTGCCAGCAGGCCTCGGGGGGGTGGAGCCGGCTACACCTTC
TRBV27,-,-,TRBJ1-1,CASSLSENTEAFF,TGTGCCAGCAGTTTATCTGAGAACACTGAAGCTTTCTTT
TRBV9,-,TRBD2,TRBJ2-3,CASSVGVSGRTDTQYF,TGTGCCAGCAGCGTAGGTGTTAGCGGGAGGACAGATACGCAGTATTTT
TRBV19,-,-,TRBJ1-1,CASISQGLNTEAFF,TGTGCCAGTATCTCCCAGGGCCTGAACACTGAAGCTTTCTTT
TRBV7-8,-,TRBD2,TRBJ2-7,CASSLGLAGDPYEQYF,TGTGCCAGCAGCTTAGGCTTAGCGGGAGATCCCTACGAGCAGTACTTC
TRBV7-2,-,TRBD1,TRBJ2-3,CASSARQGDIGDTQYF,TGTGCCAGCAGCGCCCGACAGGGGGATATCGGAGATACGCAGTATTTT